The 15 T cell receptor beta chains in this list originate from one sample, sequenced in a study of blood T cell repertoires in COVID-19. The data were produced by immunoSEQ multiplex PCR, yet TCRdb's version contains in-frame clones alone and is incomplete. The repertoire consists of roughly 230,000 clones, with around 90% occurring once and the leading ten covering about 0.8%. The material sequenced was peripheral blood. These receptors all stem from a young man with COVID-19, enrolled during active disease.

This sequence joins TRBV5-5 and TRBJ1-1, with a weak D call TRBD1 (5 bases). In germline, CDR1 is SGHKS, CDR2 YYEKEE (reference sequence). The CDR3 sequence is 13 residues long. Deletions cut 3 bases from V and 9 bases from J, with 15 bases between. The CDR3 reads CASSSPGGVQAFF. CDR3 nucleotides: TGTGCCAGCAGCTCCCCGGGAGGGGTTCAAGCTTTCTTT. Complete variable domain (other parts from reference TRBV5-5 and TRBJ1-1): DAGVTQSPTHLIKTRGQQVTLRCSPISGHKSVSWYQQVLGQGPQFIFQYYEKEERGRGNFPDRFSARQFPNYSSELNVNALLLGDSALYLCASSSPGGVQAFFGQGTRLTVV.

The J gene is TRBJ2-1, the V gene TRBV19, with D maybe TRBD1 (6 bases). V lost 6 bases and J 5 bases, leaving 17 bases between the germline ends. The length of the CDR3 is 15 residues. Germline V gives CDR1 LNHDA, CDR2 SQIVND (reference sequence). CDR3 region: CASSPTGRSNNEQFF. The CDR3 bases are TGTGCCAGTAGCCCGACAGGTCGAAGTAACAATGAGCAGTTCTTC. Using reference TRBV19 and TRBJ2-1 for the parts outside the CDR3, the full variable domain is DGGITQSPKYLFRKEGQNVTLSCEQNLNHDAMYWYRQDPGQGLRLIYYSQIVNDFQKGDIAEGYSVSREKKESFPLTVTSAQKNPTAFYLCASSPTGRSNNEQFFGPGTRLTVL.

The V and J genes are TRBV2 and TRBJ2-6; 11 nucleotides match TRBD1. The germline CDR1 and CDR2 sequences are SNHLY and FYNNEI. The CDR3 contains 16 residues. V lost 10 bases and J lost 3; bases outside the gene matches: 8. CDR3 loop: CANQDRGRLGANVLTF. Here the CDR3 DNA reads TGTGCCAACCAGGACAGGGGGCGCCTTGGGGCCAACGTCCTGACTTTC.

The chain recombines TRBV28 with TRBJ1-3; D is unresolved. The CDR3 extends over 15 amino acids. V was cut by 5 bases and J by 0 bases, with 11 bases left in between. Per the germline V gene, CDR1 is MDHEN and CDR2 is SYDVKM. The CDR3 loop reads CASSAPGSSGNTIYF. For the CDR3, the DNA is TGTGCCAGCAGTGCTCCGGGGAGCTCTGGAAACACCATATATTTT.

The V gene is TRBV10-3, the J gene TRBJ1-6; possibly TRBD1 for D (5 bases). Looked up from germline, CDR1 is ENHRY and CDR2 is SYGVKD. There are 12 residues in the CDR3. Trimming cost V 11 bases and J 8 bases, with 13 bases left between them. The CDR3: CAGGGEHSPLHF. The CDR3 bases are TGTGCCGGGGGGGGAGAACATTCACCCCTCCACTTT.

Remarks on this clone: An end of the junction differs from the germline gene, which may be a read error. The chain employs TRBV10-1 and TRBJ2-7; TRBD1 matches 7 bases. Germline lookup yields CDR1 WNHNN and CDR2 SYGVQD (reference sequence). The CDR3 runs 13 residues. CDR3 sequence reads: CARSRQGPYEQYF. The CDR3 bases are TGCGCCCGCAGCCGACAGGGACCCTACGAGCAGTACTTC.

J is TRBJ2-2 and V is TRBV5-1, with unresolved D. Trimming shortened V by 2 bases and J by 1 base, and 6 bases separated the two germline ends. CDR3 size: 14 residues. Germline assignment: CDR1 SGHRS and CDR2 YFSETQ. CDR3: CASSFRVNTGELFF. The CDR3 region has the DNA TGCGCCAGCAGCTTTAGAGTGAACACCGGGGAGCTGTTTTTT.

This sequence joins TRBV19 and TRBJ2-7, with 7 bases that match TRBD1. Germline CDR1 LNHDA, CDR2 SQIVND (reference sequence). The CDR3 sequence is 15 residues long. V lost 1 base and J lost 5; bases outside the gene matches: 8. CDR3 nucleotide sequence: TGTGCCAGTAGTATAGTTATGGACAGGAACGACGAGCAGTACTTC. Translating gives CASSIVMDRNDEQYF.

This chain joins TRBV29-1 and TRBJ1-3, with TRBD1 matching over 7 bases. After removal of 4 bases from V and 2 bases from J, the junction contained 11 bases not matched to a gene. CDR3 length equals 16 residues. CDR1 and CDR2 from the germline V gene are SQVTM and ANQGSEA. The CDR3 spells CSVGPETDRAGNTIYF. CDR3 in DNA: TGCAGCGTTGGGCCCGAGACTGACAGGGCTGGAAACACCATATATTTT.

This clone was found a few times. J is TRBJ2-7 and V is TRBV10-1; D is perhaps TRBD2 (5 bases). Trimming pared 3 bases from V and 8 bases from J, leaving 11 bases between. The CDR3 consists of 12 residues. Germline-derived CDR1 and CDR2 are WNHNN and SYGVQD (reference sequence). CDR3 DNA sequence: TGCGCCAGCAGTGACCGTATCGGGAAGCAGTACTTC. Translated, it gives CASSDRIGKQYF.

The chain carries TRBV19 and TRBJ2-5; TRBD1 aligns across 7 bases. The V gene end was trimmed by 3 bases and the J gene end by 1 base; junction bases not matched to a gene: 5. This CDR3 contains 15 residues. CDR1 is LNHDA and CDR2 is SQIVND in the germline V gene (reference sequence). CDR3 nucleotides: TGTGCCAGTAGTATGCGACAGGGCACCCAAGAGACCCAGTACTTC. Encoded protein: CASSMRQGTQETQYF.

The V gene is TRBV3-1 (or the pseudogene TRBV3-2), the J gene TRBJ1-2; 8 nucleotides match TRBD1. The V segment lost 2 bases and the J segment 5 bases; nucleotides outside the gene matches: 10. The V gene's germline CDR1 is LGHDT and CDR2 YNNKEL (reference sequence). The CDR3 contains 16 residues. In DNA form, the CDR3 reads TGTGCCAGCAGCCAATCCTGGGACAGGCCGGGATATGGCTACACCTTC. It encodes CASSQSWDRPGYGYTF.

The rearrangement joins TRBV4-2 to TRBJ1-4; 7 bases fit TRBD1. Germline V CDR1 and CDR2: LGHNA, YNFKEQ. The CDR3 spans 18 residues. V trimming: 0 bases; J trimming: 6 bases; junction bases outside the gene matches: 13. CDR3 bases: TGTGCCAGCAGCCAAGATTGGGCCGGAGGGGGCTGGGATGAAAAACTGTTTTTT. This sequence encodes CASSQDWAGGGWDEKLFF.

The CDR3 here is CASSQAGGGTDTQYF. In DNA, the CDR3 is TGTGCCAGCAGCCAGGCTGGCGGGGGCACAGATACGCAGTATTTT. This rearrangement joins TRBV7-9 to TRBJ2-3, with D possibly being TRBD2 (6 bases). The CDR3 sequence is 15 residues long. Per germline, CDR1 SEHNR and CDR2 FQNEAQ (reference sequence). The V end was cut by 5 bases, the J end by 1 base, with 13 bases between. The full variable domain, in which reference TRBV7-9 and TRBJ2-3 provide the parts outside the CDR3, is DTGVSQNPRHKITKRGQNVTFRCDPISEHNRLYWYRQTLGQGPEFLTYFQNEAQLEKSRLLSDRFSAERPKGSFSTLEIQRTEQGDSAMYLCASSQAGGGTDTQYFGPGTRLTVL.

V gene TRBV30 combines with J gene TRBJ2-3, with D possibly TRBD2 on 7 matching bases. With 7 bases removed from V and 5 bases from J, the gap between germline ends came to 13 bases. The CDR3 extends over 12 amino acids. Germline loops: CDR1 GTSNPN, CDR2 SVGIG (reference sequence). CDR3 amino acids: CAYGGGGDTQYF. The DNA of the CDR3 is TGTGCCTACGGGGGCGGGGGAGATACGCAGTATTTT.